The rows below give T cell receptor beta chains drawn from one sample of a study of blood T cell repertoires in COVID-19. Here immunoSEQ multiplex PCR was the method, and the copy in TCRdb shows in-frame clones only, minus some. The data contain 45,000 to 70,000 clones, around four fifths of them seen just once; the ten biggest clones take up approximately 13%. The sample comprised peripheral blood. These receptors were taken from a woman aged 80 or over with acute or convalescent COVID-19. Both conserved end residues are part of each CDR3. A D gene is named only where the DNA matches it firmly. Clone sizes are given selectively: once, few, many, or a class where the clone is expanded.

.	once	TRBJ1-1	TRBV6-5	TGTGCCAGCAGTACAGCCTACCATGAAGCTTTCTTT	CASSTAYHEAFF
.	once	TRBJ1-2	TRBV3-1/TRBV3-2	TGTGCCAGCAGCCAACCAGGGCAGCTCAACTATGGCTACACCTTC	CASSQPGQLNYGYTF
.	few	TRBJ1-2	TRBV7-2	TGTGCCAGCAGCACATCCAAGGGGGTTGGCTACACCTTC	CASSTSKGVGYTF
.	.	TRBJ1-1	TRBV4-1	TGCGCCAGCAGCCAAGATCAGTCAGTTTCTAACACTGAAGCTTTCTTT	CASSQDQSVSNTEAFF
.	.	TRBJ1-2	TRBV9	TGTGCCAGCGCTAGTCCGGGACACAATAACTATGGCTACACCTTC	CASASPGHNNYGYTF
TRBD1	.	TRBJ1-1	TRBV10-3	TGTGCCATCAAGATGACAGGGGGTAGCGCTGAAGCTTTCTTT	CAIKMTGGSAEAFF
.	.	TRBJ1-3	TRBV29-1	TGCAGCGTTGTAGTCGGAGGAGGAAACACCATATATTTT	CSVVVGGGNTIYF
TRBD1	.	TRBJ1-1	TRBV6-5	TGTGCCAGCAGGACAGGGATTTACACTGAAGCTTTCTTT	CASRTGIYTEAFF
.	.	TRBJ2-2	TRBV3-1/TRBV3-2	TGTGCCAGCATGTTCGGGTCTGCCCCCACCGGGGAGCTGTTTTTT	CASMFGSAPTGELFF
TRBD2	.	TRBJ2-7	TRBV5-6	TGTGCCAGCAGTCCAGGCGGGGGGGGCTCCTACGAGCAGTACTTC	CASSPGGGGSYEQYF
.	.	TRBJ1-1	TRBV18	TGTGCCAGCTCACCTGGGAGCGTCCCGGGGACTGAAGCTTTCTTT	CASSPGSVPGTEAFF
TRBD1	.	TRBJ1-2	TRBV3-1/TRBV3-2	TGTGCCAGCAGCCTAACCTTCTCCGGGACAGCCCTCTATGGCTACACCTTC	CASSLTFSGTALYGYTF
TRBD1	.	TRBJ2-7	TRBV9	TGTGCCAGCAGCCCCCGGCCCGGGACAGTTATCGACGAGCAGTACTTC	CASSPRPGTVIDEQYF
TRBD1	.	TRBJ1-1	TRBV5-4	TGTGCCAGCAGCTTGACAGGGGGCCGGCCTGAAGCTTTCTTT	CASSLTGGRPEAFF